Following are 5 T cell receptor beta chains from one sample sequenced in a study of T cell repertoires in cytomegalovirus infection. Each CDR3 protein is one row after TCRdb ran MiXCR on the reads. The sample shows about 260,000 distinct CDR3 sequences, roughly 10% of them seen only once. Sequenced input: PBMCs. These receptors originate from a human donor in good health (CMV status not recorded). Some clones in this sample may be carry-over from other donors' samples.

The chain uses TRBV20-1 and TRBJ1-1; D might be TRBD1 (6 bases). The CDR3 runs 14 residues. V was clipped by 3 bases and J by 1 base, with 12 bases between them. The germline gives CDR1 DFQATT, CDR2 SNEGSKA (reference sequence). The CDR3 here is CSASTLTGNTEAFF. The CDR3 DNA follows: TGCAGTGCTAGTACCCTGACAGGGAACACTGAAGCTTTCTTT.

CDR3 nucleotide sequence: TGCAGCGTTGAACTTCCCGACGGATACAGGACTAGCGGGGCCTACGAGCAGTACTTC. Amino acid sequence: CSVELPDGYRTSGAYEQYF. V and J are TRBV29-1 and TRBJ2-7, with 12 nucleotides matching TRBD2. The V segment lost 2 bases and the J segment 2 bases; nucleotides outside the gene matches: 16. This CDR3 contains 19 residues. Germline loops: CDR1 SQVTM, CDR2 ANQGSEA.

In this sample, this clonotype turned up a few times. J is TRBJ2-6 and V is TRBV28; 8 nucleotides agree with TRBD2. Germline V CDR1 and CDR2: MDHEN, SYDVKM. After removal of 3 bases from V and 2 bases from J, the junction contained 0 bases not matched to a gene. The CDR3 has 15 amino acids. The CDR3 DNA follows: TGTGCCAGCAGTTTGCGGGGGGCTGGGGCCAACGTCCTGACTTTC. The encoded protein is CASSLRGAGANVLTF. The full variable domain, with the rest looked up from reference TRBV28 and TRBJ2-6, is DVKVTQSSRYLVKRTGEKVFLECVQDMDHENMFWYRQDPGLGLRLIYFSYDVKMKEKGDIPEGYSVSREKKERFSLILESASTNQTSMYLCASSLRGAGANVLTFGAGSRLTVL.

In this sample, this clonotype turned up many times. The chain has TRBV6-6 and TRBJ1-5; TRBD1 matches 7 bases. Per the germline V gene, CDR1 is MNHNY and CDR2 is SVGAGI (reference sequence). This CDR3 is built from 18 residues. V shed 0 bases, J shed 0 bases, and the junction held 8 bases outside the gene matches. CDR3 region: CASSYSISQGNSNQPQHF. The CDR3 nucleotides are TGTGCCAGCAGTTACTCGATATCACAGGGGAATAGCAATCAGCCCCAGCATTTT.

This clonotype was recorded at least ten times. This chain links TRBV7-2 with TRBJ2-2; TRBD1 aligns across 7 bases. Germline V gene lookup returns CDR1 SGHTA and CDR2 FQGNSA. Losses at the gene ends were 2 bases for V and 0 bases for J; bases not matched to a gene: 6. The CDR3 consists of 17 residues. The chain's CDR3 is CASSLRGQRANTGELFF. CDR3 DNA sequence: TGTGCCAGCAGCTTAAGGGGACAGCGAGCGAACACCGGGGAGCTGTTTTTT.